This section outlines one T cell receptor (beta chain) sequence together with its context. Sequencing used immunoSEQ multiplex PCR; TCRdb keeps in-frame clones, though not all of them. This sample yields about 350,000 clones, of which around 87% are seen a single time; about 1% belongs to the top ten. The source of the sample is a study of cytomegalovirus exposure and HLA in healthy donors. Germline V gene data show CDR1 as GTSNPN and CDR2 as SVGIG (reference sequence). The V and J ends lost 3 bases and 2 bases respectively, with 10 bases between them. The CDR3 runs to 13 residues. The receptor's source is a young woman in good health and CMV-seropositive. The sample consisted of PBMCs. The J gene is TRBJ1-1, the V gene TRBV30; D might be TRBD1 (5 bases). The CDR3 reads CAWRPGTNTEAFF. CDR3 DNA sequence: TGTGCCTGGAGGCCCGGGACTAACACTGAAGCTTTCTTT.